This T cell receptor beta chain was sequenced in a study of read filtering for tumor transcriptome and immune sequencing. Study overall: Transcriptome libraries were built from DNase-treated RNA.

Molecular barcoded adaptors covering alpha/delta and beta/gamma chains were used on roughly 400 ng RNA. TCRdb processed the reads anew with MiXCR; each CDR3 protein has one entry. Of around 130,000 distinct CDR3 sequences in the sample, about 13% were seen once. The CDR3 length is 15 residues. V was clipped by 7 bases and J by 3 bases, with 18 bases between them. The germline V gene has CDR1 MNHNY and CDR2 SVGAGI (reference sequence). The J gene is TRBJ2-5, the V gene TRBV6-6, with D unresolved. The sequence was obtained from a donor at least 40 years old with multiple myeloma. The specimen sequenced was a population of CD138-negative cells sorted from bone marrow. The CDR3 spells CASKRSSLYKETQYF. For the CDR3, the DNA is TGTGCCAGCAAGAGGAGTAGCTTATATAAAGAGACCCAGTACTTC.